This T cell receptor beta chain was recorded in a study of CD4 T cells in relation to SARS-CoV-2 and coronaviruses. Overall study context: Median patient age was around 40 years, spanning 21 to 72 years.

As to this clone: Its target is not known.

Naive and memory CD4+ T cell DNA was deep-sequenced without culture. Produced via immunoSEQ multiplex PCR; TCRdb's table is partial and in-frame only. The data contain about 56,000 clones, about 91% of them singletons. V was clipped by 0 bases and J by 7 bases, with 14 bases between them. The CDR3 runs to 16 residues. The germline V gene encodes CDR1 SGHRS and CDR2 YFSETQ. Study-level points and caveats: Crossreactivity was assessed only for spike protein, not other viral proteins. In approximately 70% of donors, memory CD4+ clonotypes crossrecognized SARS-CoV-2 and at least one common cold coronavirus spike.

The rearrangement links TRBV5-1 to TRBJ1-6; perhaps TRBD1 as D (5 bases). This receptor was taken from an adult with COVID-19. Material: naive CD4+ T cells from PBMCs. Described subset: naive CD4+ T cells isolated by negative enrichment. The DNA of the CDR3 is TGCGCCAGCAGCTTGGAAAGGGGACTGGGGAATTCACCCCTCCACTTT. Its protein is CASSLERGLGNSPLHF.